These 28 T cell receptor beta chains share one sample of origin, sequenced in a study of blood T cell repertoires in COVID-19. TCRdb keeps only in-frame clones here, not all; method: immunoSEQ multiplex PCR. The sample contains tens of thousands of clones, roughly 88% of which appear only once. Material: peripheral blood. Receptors originate from a woman aged 60-75 years with acute or convalescent COVID-19.

This sequence joins TRBV6-5 and TRBJ2-3; TRBD1 is a possible D gene (6 bases). Deletions cut 7 bases from V and 6 bases from J, with 20 bases between. The CDR3 is made up of 15 amino acids. Germline assignment: CDR1 MNHEY and CDR2 SVGAGI. The CDR3 nucleotides are TGTGCCAGCAAACAGGACAGCCGTCCTCCTGATACGCAGTATTTT. Translated: CASKQDSRPPDTQYF.

In this sample, this clone turned up once. The chain employs TRBV18 and TRBJ1-6; D is ambiguous. In germline, CDR1 is KGHSH, CDR2 LQKENI. The CDR3 runs to 12 residues. The ends were cut back, 3 bases at V and 13 bases at J, with 10 bases in the middle. The CDR3 nucleotides are TGTGCCAGCTCACCGACTGCTTTCCCCCTCCACTTT. It yields the protein CASSPTAFPLHF.

DNA of the CDR3: TGTGCCAGCAGCCAAGATGGACAGAACAATCAGCCCCAGCATTTT. Translation gives CASSQDGQNNQPQHF. This rearrangement joins TRBV3-1 (or the pseudogene TRBV3-2) to TRBJ1-5, with D tentatively TRBD1 (6 bases). Germline values: CDR1 LGHDT, CDR2 YNNKEL (reference sequence). V was pared by 0 bases and J by 3 bases, with 9 bases between. This CDR3 is 15 amino acids long.

The rearrangement uses TRBV7-9 and TRBJ2-3, with TRBD2 as a possible D gene (5 bases). V lost 3 bases and J 4 bases, leaving 11 bases between the germline ends. Per germline, CDR1 SEHNR and CDR2 FQNEAQ (reference sequence). The CDR3 totals 14 residues. CDR3 sequence reads: CASSFRDRADTQYF. The CDR3 DNA follows: TGTGCCAGCAGCTTCCGGGATCGGGCAGATACGCAGTATTTT.

This clone was detected only once. This chain connects TRBV27 to TRBJ1-3; the match to TRBD1 covers 7 bases. From germline, CDR1 is MNHEY and CDR2 SMNVEV (reference sequence). This CDR3 spans 17 amino acids. V shed 6 bases, J shed 0 bases, and the junction held 11 bases outside the gene matches. In nucleotides, the CDR3 is TGTGCCAGCAGACTGACCGGGACAGACCACTCTGGAAACACCATATATTTT. Translated, it gives CASRLTGTDHSGNTIYF.

The chain links TRBV19 to TRBJ2-1, with D possibly TRBD1 on 5 matching bases. The CDR3 extends over 13 amino acids. Trimming took 4 bases from V and 8 from J, leaving 12 bases between them. Germline V gene data show CDR1 as LNHDA and CDR2 as SQIVND (reference sequence). In nucleotides, the CDR3 is TGTGCCAGTAGTACATCAGGGTTGGATGAGCAGTTCTTC. Its protein product is CASSTSGLDEQFF.

V is TRBV4-3 and J is TRBJ2-1; D is perhaps TRBD2 (5 bases). V lost 0 bases to trimming and J lost 5 bases, with 8 bases between them. The germline V gene encodes CDR1 LGHNA and CDR2 YSLEER. This CDR3 has 14 amino acids. The CDR3 nucleotides read TGCGCCAGCAGCCAAGATCAAGCGGACAATGAGCAGTTCTTC. It encodes CASSQDQADNEQFF.

J is TRBJ2-6 and V is TRBV28, with 8 bases lining up with TRBD1. V lost 2 bases and J lost 4; bases outside the gene matches: 10. The germline gives CDR1 MDHEN, CDR2 SYDVKM. The length of the CDR3 is 18 residues. CDR3 coding DNA: TGTGCCAGCAGTTTAATAAGCGGACAGGGTTCCGGGGCCAACGTCCTGACTTTC. Translating it yields CASSLISGQGSGANVLTF. The full variable domain, with the rest looked up from reference TRBV28 and TRBJ2-6, is DVKVTQSSRYLVKRTGEKVFLECVQDMDHENMFWYRQDPGLGLRLIYFSYDVKMKEKGDIPEGYSVSREKKERFSLILESASTNQTSMYLCASSLISGQGSGANVLTFGAGSRLTVL.

This clone was observed a handful of times. The chain couples TRBV18 to TRBJ2-7; D is perhaps TRBD1 (6 bases). The CDR3 extends over 16 amino acids. V lost 3 bases to trimming and J lost 5 bases, with 20 bases between them. Per germline, CDR1 KGHSH and CDR2 LQKENI. The chain's CDR3 is CASSPAPGTIGHEQYV. CDR3 coding DNA: TGTGCCAGCTCACCTGCGCCCGGGACAATAGGTCACGAGCAGTACGTC.

The rearrangement links TRBV4-3 to TRBJ2-6; TRBD1 aligns across 9 bases. The CDR3 is 20 amino acids. In germline, CDR1 is LGHNA, CDR2 YSLEER. After removal of 2 bases from V and 0 bases from J, the junction contained 11 bases not matched to a gene. The CDR3 DNA follows: TGCGCCAGCAGCCAAATGTTTGTGGGGACAGGGTACTCTGGGGCCAACGTCCTGACTTTC. Its protein product is CASSQMFVGTGYSGANVLTF.

This sequence joins TRBV19 and TRBJ2-3; D perhaps matches TRBD1 (6 bases). This CDR3 contains 12 residues. Germline CDR1 LNHDA, CDR2 SQIVND (reference sequence). The V end lost 6 bases, the J end lost 5 bases, and 9 bases lay between the germline ends. The CDR3 coding sequence is TGTGCCAGTAGCAACAGGGTAGATACGCAGTATTTT. This codes for CASSNRVDTQYF.

This sequence joins TRBV9 and TRBJ1-1; 8 positions agree with TRBD1. CDR3 length: 17 residues. V dropped 0 bases and J dropped 4; count of bases not matched to a gene: 11. Germline values: CDR1 SGDLS, CDR2 YYNGEE. The CDR3 sequence: CASSVVPLTGAGTEAFF. CDR3 bases: TGTGCCAGCAGCGTAGTCCCATTGACAGGGGCGGGCACTGAAGCTTTCTTT.

The chain couples TRBV19 to TRBJ1-1; D is ambiguous. V dropped 5 bases and J dropped 0 bases, with 10 bases sitting between them. The CDR3 totals 14 residues. Germline V gene data show CDR1 as LNHDA and CDR2 as SQIVND (reference sequence). CDR3 in DNA: TGTGCCAGTAGTCTAAACACAGTGAACACTGAAGCTTTCTTT. Residues: CASSLNTVNTEAFF.

The V and J genes are TRBV10-2 and TRBJ1-1, with no clear D. Trimming shortened V by 2 bases and J by 11 bases, and 9 bases separated the two germline ends. Germline assignment: CDR1 WSHSY and CDR2 SAAADI. The CDR3 consists of 11 residues. The CDR3 loop reads CASSEGERAFF. The CDR3 DNA follows: TGCGCCAGCAGTGAGGGGGAGAGGGCTTTCTTT.

The genes are TRBV7-9 and TRBJ2-3; 15 bases map to TRBD2. CDR3 size: 17 residues. CDR1 and CDR2 (germline): SEHNR, FQNEAQ (reference sequence). V shed 6 bases, J shed 1 base, and the junction held 5 bases outside the gene matches. The CDR3 reads CASRGLAGGVGTDTQYF. For the CDR3, the DNA is TGTGCCAGCAGAGGACTAGCGGGAGGGGTTGGCACAGATACGCAGTATTTT. Complete variable domain (other parts from reference TRBV7-9 and TRBJ2-3): DTGVSQNPRHKITKRGQNVTFRCDPISEHNRLYWYRQTLGQGPEFLTYFQNEAQLEKSRLLSDRFSAERPKGSFSTLEIQRTEQGDSAMYLCASRGLAGGVGTDTQYFGPGTRLTVL.

This clone was recorded only once. This chain uses TRBV4-1 with TRBJ2-2; D unresolved. Germline V gives CDR1 MGHRA, CDR2 YSYEKL. The CDR3 runs 15 residues. V lost 0 bases to trimming and J lost 0 bases, with 5 bases between them. The CDR3 DNA reads TGCGCCAGCAGCCAAGAAAACACGAACACCGGGGAGCTGTTTTTT. Its protein is CASSQENTNTGELFF.

The chain has TRBV2 and TRBJ1-6; TRBD1 is a possible D gene (5 bases). Trimming removed 7 bases from V and 8 bases from J, with 12 bases in between. CDR3 size: 13 residues. Germline V gene sequence: CDR1 SNHLY, CDR2 FYNNEI. The CDR3 region has the DNA TGTGCCAGCAACCCCGGGGGGGATTCACCCCTCCACTTT. This translates into CASNPGGDSPLHF.

The chain couples TRBV6-2 or TRBV6-3 to TRBJ2-7; D is possibly TRBD2 (7 bases). V lost 2 bases and J lost 6, with 17 bases in between. The CDR3 is made up of 15 amino acids. From germline, CDR1 is MNHEY and CDR2 SVGEGT. The CDR3 protein is CASSYGGGIRSEQYV. The DNA for the CDR3 is TGTGCCAGCAGTTACGGGGGGGGCATTAGGTCCGAGCAGTACGTC.

This clone showed up just once. The chain uses TRBV19 and TRBJ2-2; possible D gene TRBD1, 5 bases. The CDR3 consists of 17 residues. Germline V gene data show CDR1 as LNHDA and CDR2 as SQIVND (reference sequence). Trimming shortened V by 7 bases and J by 6 bases, and 24 bases separated the two germline ends. CDR3 residues: CASIPHGRVWFPGELFF. The DNA of the CDR3 is TGTGCCAGTATCCCCCACGGCAGGGTATGGTTCCCCGGGGAGCTGTTTTTT.

V gene TRBV19 combines with J gene TRBJ1-1; 7 positions match TRBD1. CDR3 length: 13 amino acids. Germline assignment: CDR1 LNHDA and CDR2 SQIVND (reference sequence). The V and J ends lost 9 bases and 1 base, in that order; junction bases with no gene match: 5. In DNA, the CDR3 is TGTGCCAGCGGGTCAGGGGGGAACACTGAAGCTTTCTTT. The encoded protein is CASGSGGNTEAFF.

The rearrangement links TRBV6-5 to TRBJ2-3, with 9 bases that match TRBD1. CDR3 size: 13 residues. Germline lookup yields CDR1 MNHEY and CDR2 SVGAGI. V lost 8 bases and J lost 3; bases outside the gene matches: 3. CDR3 amino acids: CASDRGMTDTQYF. The CDR3 DNA sequence: TGTGCCAGCGACAGGGGGATGACAGATACGCAGTATTTT.

The V call is TRBV4-3, the J call TRBJ1-2; 7 bases align to TRBD1. This CDR3 comprises 16 residues. J lost 0 bases, V lost 3 bases, and 7 bases had no gene match. CDR1 is LGHNA, CDR2 YSLEER, per germline. CDR3 region: CASSQLAGTANYGYTF. In DNA form, the CDR3 reads TGCGCCAGCAGCCAGCTCGCCGGGACAGCTAACTATGGCTACACCTTC.

This clone has only one observation. The chain combines TRBV19 with TRBJ2-1; 10 positions match TRBD2. This CDR3 region has 15 residues. Germline assignment: CDR1 LNHDA and CDR2 SQIVND (reference sequence). The V and J ends lost 5 bases and 5 bases, in that order; junction bases with no gene match: 6. CDR3 amino acids: CASSFLAGANNEQFF. CDR3 DNA: TGTGCCAGTAGTTTTCTAGCGGGAGCCAACAATGAGCAGTTCTTC.

The chain uses TRBV6-5 and TRBJ1-6; 8 bases match TRBD1. Per germline, CDR1 MNHEY and CDR2 SVGAGI. V was pared by 6 bases and J by 10 bases, with 8 bases of the junction left unmatched. This CDR3 has 14 amino acids. In DNA form, the CDR3 reads TGTGCCAGCAGCGACGACAGGGGATACTCACCCCTCCACTTT. Its translation is CASSDDRGYSPLHF.

This chain uses TRBV4-2 with TRBJ1-1; the D gene is possibly TRBD1 (6 bases). With 0 bases removed from V and 4 bases from J, the gap between germline ends came to 6 bases. CDR1 is LGHNA, CDR2 YNFKEQ, per germline. The CDR3 consists of 13 residues. The CDR3 here is CASSQDRGTEAFF. CDR3 sequence (DNA): TGTGCCAGCAGCCAAGACAGGGGCACTGAAGCTTTCTTT.

The rearrangement uses TRBV2 and TRBJ2-7; 8 nucleotides match TRBD1. The CDR3 totals 13 residues. With V trimmed by 4 bases and J by 6 bases, 5 bases remained unmatched. CDR1 and CDR2 from the germline V gene are SNHLY and FYNNEI. CDR3: CASSAGQAAEQYV. The DNA for the CDR3 is TGTGCCAGCAGTGCGGGACAGGCGGCCGAGCAGTACGTC.

This clone is a singleton in its sample. DNA of the CDR3: TGTGCCAGCAGTTTAAACGGGGGGTCCTACGAGCAGTACGTC. Residues: CASSLNGGSYEQYV. V gene TRBV27 combines with J gene TRBJ2-7, with 7 bases that match TRBD2. V shed 2 bases and J 1 base; nucleotides not matched to a gene: 2. CDR1 and CDR2 (germline): MNHEY, SMNVEV (reference sequence). CDR3 length equals 14 residues.

The chain employs TRBV5-6 and TRBJ1-3, with D unclear. CDR1 and CDR2 (germline): SGHDT, YYEEEE. V lost 1 base and J lost 0, with 14 bases in between. This CDR3 has 17 amino acids. CDR3 in DNA: TGTGCCAGCAGCTTGCCCAGGACTACGAGCTCTGGAAACACCATATATTTT. Translation: CASSLPRTTSSGNTIYF.